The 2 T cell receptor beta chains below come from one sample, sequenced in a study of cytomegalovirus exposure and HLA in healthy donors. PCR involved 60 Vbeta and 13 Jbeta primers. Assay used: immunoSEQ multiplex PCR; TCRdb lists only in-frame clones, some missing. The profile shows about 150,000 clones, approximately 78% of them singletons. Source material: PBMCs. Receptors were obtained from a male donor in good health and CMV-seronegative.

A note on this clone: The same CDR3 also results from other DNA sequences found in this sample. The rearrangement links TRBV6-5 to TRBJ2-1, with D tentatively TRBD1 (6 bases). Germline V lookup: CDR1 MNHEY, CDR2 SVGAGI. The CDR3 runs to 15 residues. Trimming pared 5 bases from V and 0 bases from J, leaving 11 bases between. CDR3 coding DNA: TGTGCCAGCAGTCCGACAGGTGGCTCCTACAATGAGCAGTTCTTC. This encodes CASSPTGGSYNEQFF.

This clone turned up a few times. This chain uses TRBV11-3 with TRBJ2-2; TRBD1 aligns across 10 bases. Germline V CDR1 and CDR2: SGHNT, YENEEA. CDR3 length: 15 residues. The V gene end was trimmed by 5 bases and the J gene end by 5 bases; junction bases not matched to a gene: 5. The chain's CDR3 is CASSPRTGGTGELFF. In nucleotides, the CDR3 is TGTGCCAGCAGCCCGAGGACAGGGGGTACCGGGGAGCTGTTTTTT.